This TCR beta chain was identified during a study of OX40 agonist ivuxolimab in advanced cancers. With regard to this clone: Its matching antigen is unknown.

General observations from the study: Both blood CD4+ and CD8+ T cells showed clonal growth by week 6 at 0.1 to 3.0 mg/kg.

Method: immunoSEQ multiplex PCR; TCRdb's copy keeps in-frame clones and lacks some. The table records approximately 72,000 clones, around 84% of them present only once. Trimming removed 3 bases at V and 6 bases at J, with 23 bases between. CDR3 length: 18 amino acids. From germline, CDR1 is SGHDN and CDR2 FVKESK. The origin of this receptor is an adult with an advanced solid tumor such as melanoma, head and neck, liver or kidney cancer. The chain joins TRBV14 to TRBJ2-2; the D gene is possibly TRBD2 (5 bases). The sequencing here drew on CD4+ or CD8+ T cells sorted from blood, taken in a trial of the OX40 agonist ivuxolimab. CDR3 amino acids: CASSHRLIVGGFAGELFF. CDR3 nucleotide sequence: TGTGCCAGCAGCCATCGCCTCATAGTTGGAGGATTCGCCGGGGAGCTGTTTTTT.